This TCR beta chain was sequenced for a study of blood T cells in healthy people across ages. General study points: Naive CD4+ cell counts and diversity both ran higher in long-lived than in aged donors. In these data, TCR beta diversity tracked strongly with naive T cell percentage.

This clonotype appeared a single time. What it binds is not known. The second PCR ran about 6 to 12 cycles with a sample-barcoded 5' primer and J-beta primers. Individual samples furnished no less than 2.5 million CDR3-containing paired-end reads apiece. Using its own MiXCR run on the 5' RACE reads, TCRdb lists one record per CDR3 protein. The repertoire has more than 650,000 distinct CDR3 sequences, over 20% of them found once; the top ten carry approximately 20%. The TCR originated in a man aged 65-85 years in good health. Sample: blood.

The CDR3 DNA sequence: TGCAGCGTTGGTATGGGGGCACGGAACATTCAGTACTTC. Translating it yields CSVGMGARNIQYF. V gene TRBV29-1 combines with J gene TRBJ2-4, with a weak D call TRBD1 (6 bases). V gave up 4 bases and J gave up 7 bases, with 14 bases separating them. The CDR3 extends over 13 amino acids. Germline V CDR1 and CDR2: SQVTM, ANQGSEA. The full variable domain, with the rest looked up from reference TRBV29-1 and TRBJ2-4, is SAVISQKPSRDICQRGTSLTIQCQVDSQVTMMFWYRQQPGQSLTLIATANQGSEATYESGFVIDKFPISRPNLTFSTLTVSNMSPEDSSIYLCSVGMGARNIQYFGAGTRLSVL.